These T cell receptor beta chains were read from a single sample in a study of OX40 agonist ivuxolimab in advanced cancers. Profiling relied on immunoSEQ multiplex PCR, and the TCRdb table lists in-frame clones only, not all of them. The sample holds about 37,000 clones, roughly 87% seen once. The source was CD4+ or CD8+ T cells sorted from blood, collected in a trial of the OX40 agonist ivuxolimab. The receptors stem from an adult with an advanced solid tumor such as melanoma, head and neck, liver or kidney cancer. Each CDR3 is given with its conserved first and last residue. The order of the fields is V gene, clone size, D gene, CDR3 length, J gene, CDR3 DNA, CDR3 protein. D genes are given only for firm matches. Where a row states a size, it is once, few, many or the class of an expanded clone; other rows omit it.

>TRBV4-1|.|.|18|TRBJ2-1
TGCGCCAGCAGCCAAGATGGTGGGGCCACACTTTCCTACAATGAGCAGTTCTTC
CASSQDGGATLSYNEQFF
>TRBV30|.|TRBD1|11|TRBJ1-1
TGTGCCTGGAGTTCGGGACAGGGGGCTTTCTTT
CAWSSGQGAFF
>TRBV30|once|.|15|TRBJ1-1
TGTGCCTGGAGTGTAGGGGTACACCCGAACACTGAAGCTTTCTTT
CAWSVGVHPNTEAFF
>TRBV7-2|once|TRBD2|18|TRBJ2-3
TGTGCCAGCAGCTCGGGACTAGCGGGGGGACAGAGCACAGATACGCAGTATTTT
CASSSGLAGGQSTDTQYF
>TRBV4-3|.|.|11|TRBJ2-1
TGCGCCAGCAGCCAAGGAGGGCGGCAGTTCTTC
CASSQGGRQFF
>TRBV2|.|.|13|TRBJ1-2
TGTGCCAGGTCGAGGCCCCAGATTCAGGGCTACACCTTC
CARSRPQIQGYTF
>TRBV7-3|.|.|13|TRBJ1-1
TGTGCCAGCAGCTTAGATGCCAGCACTGAAGCTTTCTTT
CASSLDASTEAFF
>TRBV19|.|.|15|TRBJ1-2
TGTGCCAGTAGTATAGATCTAGAGGGCATCTATGGCTACACCTTC
CASSIDLEGIYGYTF
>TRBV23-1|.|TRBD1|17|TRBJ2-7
TGCGCCAGCAGTCCCGGGACAGGGAATCCTACTGCCTTCGAGCAGTACTTC
CASSPGTGNPTAFEQYF
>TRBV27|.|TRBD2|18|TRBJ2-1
TGTGCCAGCAGTGTACTAGCGGGGGGGCCTGGTAGCTACAATGAGCAGTTCTTC
CASSVLAGGPGSYNEQFF
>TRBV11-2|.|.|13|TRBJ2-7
TGTGCCAGCAGCTGGGGTGAGGCCTACGAGCAGTACTTC
CASSWGEAYEQYF
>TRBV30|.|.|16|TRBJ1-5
TGTGCCTGGAGTGACGGGACTAGCGTTAGCACAGATACGCAGCATTTT
CAWSDGTSVSTDTQHF
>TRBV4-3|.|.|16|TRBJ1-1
TGCGCCAGCAGCCAAGATAGTAGGACTGCAGGCACTGAAGCTTTCTTT
CASSQDSRTAGTEAFF
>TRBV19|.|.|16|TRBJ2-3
TGTGCCAGTAGTATAGCCGGGGGGCCAAGCACAGATACGCAGTATTTT
CASSIAGGPSTDTQYF
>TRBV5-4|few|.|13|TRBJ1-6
TGTGCCAGCAGCTTGGATGGGAGTAGGTCCCTCCACTTT
CASSLDGSRSLHF
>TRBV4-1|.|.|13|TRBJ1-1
TGCGCCAGCAGCCACGCCGGGCAGTCTGAAGCTTTCTTT
CASSHAGQSEAFF
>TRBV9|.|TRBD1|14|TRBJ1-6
TGTGCCAGCAGCGTGGGACAGGGTAATTCACCCCTCCACTTT
CASSVGQGNSPLHF
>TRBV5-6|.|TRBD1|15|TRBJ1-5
TGTGCCAGCAGCCCCCCCGGGACAGGGGATCAGCCCCAGCATTTT
CASSPPGTGDQPQHF
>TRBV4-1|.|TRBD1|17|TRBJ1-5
TGCGCCAGCAGCCAAGCCGACGGGACAGGAATCAATCAGCCCCAGCATTTT
CASSQADGTGINQPQHF
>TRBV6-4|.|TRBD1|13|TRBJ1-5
TGTGCCAGCAGTGACACGACAGGGGGCGCCCAGCATTTT
CASSDTTGGAQHF
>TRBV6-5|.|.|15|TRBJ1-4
TGTGCCAGCAGTTACTCGGTGGGGGCGGGTGAAAAACTGTTTTTT
CASSYSVGAGEKLFF
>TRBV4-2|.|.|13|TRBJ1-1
TGTGCCAGCAGCCAAGGGAGGGACACTGAAGCTTTCTTT
CASSQGRDTEAFF
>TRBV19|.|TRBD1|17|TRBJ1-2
TGTGCCAGTAGCCCCGAGGCAGGGGGTCCGCTAGGCTATGGCTACACCTTC
CASSPEAGGPLGYGYTF
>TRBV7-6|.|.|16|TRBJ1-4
TGTGCCAGCAGCTTGACCCCACGGGCAACTAATGAAAAACTGTTTTTT
CASSLTPRATNEKLFF
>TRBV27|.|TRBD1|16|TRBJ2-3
TGTGCCAGCAGTTTAATAGGGACAGGTGGCACAGATACGCAGTATTTT
CASSLIGTGGTDTQYF
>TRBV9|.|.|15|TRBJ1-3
TGTGCCAGCAGCGTAGATTCAGGGCTTGGAAACACCATATATTTT
CASSVDSGLGNTIYF
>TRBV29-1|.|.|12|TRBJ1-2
TGCAGCGTTGAATGGGGGCCTGGGGGCTACACCTTC
CSVEWGPGGYTF
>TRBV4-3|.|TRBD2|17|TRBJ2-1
TGCGCCAGCAGCCATGTCCCTAGCGGGGGCTCCTACAATGAGCAGTTCTTC
CASSHVPSGGSYNEQFF
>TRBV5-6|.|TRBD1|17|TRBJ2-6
TGTGCCAGCAGCTTGGGCACAGGGGGCACTGGGGCCAACGTCCTGACTTTC
CASSLGTGGTGANVLTF
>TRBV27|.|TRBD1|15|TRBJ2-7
TGTGCCAGCTGTCCCGGGACAGGGATCTCCTACGAGCAGTACTTC
CASCPGTGISYEQYF
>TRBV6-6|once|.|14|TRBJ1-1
TGTGCCAGCAGTTACGTTCTGAAGAACACTGAAGCTTTCTTT
CASSYVLKNTEAFF
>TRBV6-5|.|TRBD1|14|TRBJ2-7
TGTGCCAGCAGTCCGGGACAGCATGTCCACGAGCAGTACTTC
CASSPGQHVHEQYF
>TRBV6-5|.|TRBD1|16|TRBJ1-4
TGTGCCAGCAGTTACTCCGGGACAGCAACTAATGAAAAACTGTTTTTT
CASSYSGTATNEKLFF
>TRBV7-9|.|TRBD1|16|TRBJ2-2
TGTGCCAGCAGGCCCAGGACAGGGCCGAACACCGGGGAGCTGTTTTTT
CASRPRTGPNTGELFF
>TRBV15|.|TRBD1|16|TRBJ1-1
TGTGCCACCAGCAGAGGAATCCAGGGGGTTGACACTGAAGCTTTCTTT
CATSRGIQGVDTEAFF
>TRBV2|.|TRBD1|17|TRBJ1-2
TGTGCCAGCAGCCCAGTGGGTTCAGGGGGCTTCAACTATGGCTACACCTTC
CASSPVGSGGFNYGYTF
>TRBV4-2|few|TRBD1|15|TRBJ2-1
TGTGCCAGCAGCCAGGGACAGGGCGACTACAATGAGCAGTTCTTC
CASSQGQGDYNEQFF
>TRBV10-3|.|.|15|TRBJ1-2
TGTGCCATCAGTGAGTCTGGACCCGGGGTACAGGGCTACACCTTC
CAISESGPGVQGYTF
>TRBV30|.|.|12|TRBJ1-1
TGTGCCTGGATAGGTGACGCAGCTGAAGCTTTCTTT
CAWIGDAAEAFF
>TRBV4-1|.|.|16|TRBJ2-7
TGCGCCAGCAGCCAAGAAACCACCGTGGGGGCAGGGGAGCAGTACTTC
CASSQETTVGAGEQYF
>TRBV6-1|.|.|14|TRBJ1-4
TGTGCCAGCAGTGACTTTTCAACTAATGAAAAACTGTTTTTT
CASSDFSTNEKLFF
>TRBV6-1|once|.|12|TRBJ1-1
TGTGCCAGCAGTCCGGGCACAGGTGAAGCTTTCTTT
CASSPGTGEAFF
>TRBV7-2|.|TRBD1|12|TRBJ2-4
TGTGCCAGCAGCTTAGCCGGGACAGGCCTGAACTTC
CASSLAGTGLNF
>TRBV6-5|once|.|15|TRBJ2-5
TGTGCCAGCAGTTACTCGAACCCTTCTCAAGAGACCCAGTACTTC
CASSYSNPSQETQYF
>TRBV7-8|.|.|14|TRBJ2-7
TGTGCCAGCAGCTTTAGGACAGCCTTCTACGAGCAGTACTTC
CASSFRTAFYEQYF
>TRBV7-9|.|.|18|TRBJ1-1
TGTGCCAGCAGCTTAATCGGGCCAGGGCTCTTAGGGAACACTGAAGCTTTCTTT
CASSLIGPGLLGNTEAFF
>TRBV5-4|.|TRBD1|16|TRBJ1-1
TGTGCCAGCAGCTCTAGGACAGGGCGGGTTGGCACTGAAGCTTTCTTT
CASSSRTGRVGTEAFF
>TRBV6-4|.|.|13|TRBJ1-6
TGTGCCAGCAGTGACTCTAACAATTCACCCCTCCACTTT
CASSDSNNSPLHF
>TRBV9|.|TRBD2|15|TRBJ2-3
TGTGCCAGCAGCCTTAGTAGCGGGGGGGTAGATACGCAGTATTTT
CASSLSSGGVDTQYF
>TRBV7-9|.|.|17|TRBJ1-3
TGTGCCAGCAGCTTTATTATTGGACGGTACTCTGGAAACACCATATATTTT
CASSFIIGRYSGNTIYF
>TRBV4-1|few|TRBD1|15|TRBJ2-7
TGCGCCAGCAGCCAAGTGGGGACAGGAGTCTACGAGCAGTACTTC
CASSQVGTGVYEQYF